Presented here are 32 T cell receptor beta chains from one specimen sequenced in a study of control samples from healthy donors and cancer patients. The method was immunoSEQ multiplex PCR; TCRdb's version includes in-frame clones alone and lacks a portion of them. The table records around 83,000 clones, roughly 93% of them present only once. The sample was PBMCs. The source of these receptors is a woman aged 40 to 50 with lung cancer.

This chain connects TRBV11-3 to TRBJ2-7, with D unresolved. The CDR3 totals 14 residues. Trimming removed 3 bases from V and 0 bases from J, with 9 bases in between. In germline, CDR1 is SGHNT, CDR2 YENEEA. The CDR3 DNA reads as TGTGCCAGCAGCTTGCACCGAGGCTCCTACGAGCAGTACTTC. Protein: CASSLHRGSYEQYF.

The V gene is TRBV25-1, the J gene TRBJ2-3; 7 bases align to TRBD1. Germline values: CDR1 MGHDK, CDR2 SYGVNS. The J segment lost 3 bases and the V segment lost 1 base, leaving 7 bases of the junction unmatched. This CDR3 comprises 16 residues. DNA for the CDR3: TGTGCCAGCAGTGAATTTGGACAGGACATTACAGATACGCAGTATTTT. It is translated as CASSEFGQDITDTQYF.

The rearrangement uses TRBV3-1 (or the pseudogene TRBV3-2) and TRBJ1-2, with unresolved D. The CDR3 extends over 11 amino acids. The V end was cut by 2 bases, the J end by 8 bases, with 6 bases between. Per the germline V gene, CDR1 is LGHDT and CDR2 is YNNKEL (reference sequence). The CDR3: CASSQFQGYTF. In DNA, the CDR3 is TGTGCCAGCAGCCAATTTCAGGGCTACACCTTC.

This chain joins TRBV5-4 and TRBJ2-5, with 10 bases fitting TRBD2. The V segment lost 6 bases and the J segment 5 bases; nucleotides outside the gene matches: 13. The CDR3 is 16 amino acids. Germline assignment: CDR1 SGHNT and CDR2 YYREEE (reference sequence). CDR3 nucleotides: TGTGCCAGCAACCATAGGGGAGCGGGGGGGCTGGAGACCCAGTACTTC. Encoded protein: CASNHRGAGGLETQYF.

The chain uses TRBV3-1 (or the pseudogene TRBV3-2) and TRBJ2-3; D may match TRBD1 or TRBD2 (6 bases each). With 4 bases removed from V and 0 bases from J, the gap between germline ends came to 11 bases. Germline values: CDR1 LGHDT, CDR2 YNNKEL (reference sequence). This CDR3 contains 15 residues. CDR3 bases: TGTGCCAGCAGCCTGCGGGACATAAGCACAGATACGCAGTATTTT. Translation gives CASSLRDISTDTQYF.

J is TRBJ1-1 and V is TRBV9, with 8 bases that match TRBD1. The CDR3 length is 13 residues. Unmatched junction bases numbered 6, after V lost 3 bases and J lost 8 bases. The germline CDR1 and CDR2 sequences are SGDLS and YYNGEE. The CDR3 loop is CASSARQGQEAFF. The CDR3 DNA reads as TGTGCCAGCAGCGCACGACAGGGGCAAGAAGCTTTCTTT.

V gene TRBV3-1 (or the pseudogene TRBV3-2) combines with J gene TRBJ2-5; D is unresolved. The V gene lost 0 bases and the J gene lost 4 bases, with 3 bases spanning the gap. CDR1 is LGHDT, CDR2 YNNKEL, per germline (reference sequence). The CDR3 extends over 12 amino acids. The CDR3, as DNA: TGTGCCAGCAGCCAAGATAGAGAGACCCAGTACTTC. It encodes CASSQDRETQYF.

The chain joins TRBV11-3 to TRBJ2-2; possible D gene TRBD2, 6 bases. Germline CDR1 and CDR2: SGHNT and YENEEA. This CDR3 has 14 residues. V shed 4 bases and J shed 8 bases, with 14 bases lying between them. Written as DNA, the CDR3 is TGTGCCAGCAGCTCACGGGACTCAGGGGGGGAGCTGTTTTTT. Translation gives CASSSRDSGGELFF.

The rearrangement links TRBV11-2 to TRBJ1-2; no clear D gene. The CDR3 has 13 residues. The ends were cut back, 0 bases at V and 7 bases at J, with 9 bases in the middle. Germline V gene data show CDR1 as SGHAT and CDR2 as FQNNGV. CDR3 protein: CASSLDSRSGYTF. In nucleotides, the CDR3 is TGTGCCAGCAGCTTAGATTCCCGGAGTGGCTACACCTTC.

This rearrangement joins TRBV6-1 to TRBJ2-7; 8 nucleotides match TRBD1. The CDR3 contains 16 residues. J lost 2 bases, V lost 2 bases, and 8 bases had no gene match. CDR1 is MNHNS and CDR2 is SASEGT in the germline V gene. In DNA form, the CDR3 reads TGTGCCAGCAGTGAAAGTAGGGGACAGGCAACCTACGAGCAGTACTTC. As protein: CASSESRGQATYEQYF.

The V gene is TRBV11-3, the J gene TRBJ2-3, with 12 positions matching TRBD2. The germline V gene has CDR1 SGHNT and CDR2 YENEEA. The J segment lost 3 bases and the V segment lost 4 bases, leaving 8 bases of the junction unmatched. CDR3 length: 17 amino acids. The CDR3 region has the DNA TGTGCCAGCAGCTCACACCGGACTAGCGGGGAAACAGATACGCAGTATTTT. Translated, it gives CASSSHRTSGETDTQYF. The full variable domain, rest sourced from reference TRBV11-3 and TRBJ2-3, is EAGVVQSPRYKIIEKKQPVAFWCNPISGHNTLYWYLQNLGQGPELLIRYENEEAVDDSQLPKDRFSAERLKGVDSTLKIQPAELGDSAVYLCASSSHRTSGETDTQYFGPGTRLTVL.

V and J are TRBV6-6 and TRBJ2-1, with 9 bases that match TRBD1. Unmatched junction bases numbered 11, after V lost 7 bases and J lost 7 bases. There are 15 residues in the CDR3. Germline V gene sequence: CDR1 MNHNY, CDR2 SVGAGI (reference sequence). This CDR3 is CASTLTGGGKNEQFF. In DNA, the CDR3 is TGTGCCAGCACTTTGACAGGGGGTGGTAAGAATGAGCAGTTCTTC.

The rearrangement joins TRBV25-1 to TRBJ1-4; no firm D call. Germline lookup yields CDR1 MGHDK and CDR2 SYGVNS. The CDR3 has 15 amino acids. V lost 4 bases and J 2 bases, leaving 11 bases between the germline ends. CDR3 amino acids: CASSGPHGTNEKLFF. The DNA of the CDR3 is TGTGCCAGCAGTGGGCCTCATGGCACTAATGAAAAACTGTTTTTT.

This rearrangement joins TRBV7-2 to TRBJ2-1; 11 bases line up with TRBD2. Unmatched junction bases numbered 6, after V lost 4 bases and J lost 4 bases. Germline V lookup: CDR1 SGHTA, CDR2 FQGNSA. The CDR3 is 16 amino acids. The CDR3 coding sequence is TGTGCCAGCAGCTCAACCGGGACTAGCGGATACAATGAGCAGTTCTTC. Translation gives CASSSTGTSGYNEQFF.

The chain carries TRBV6-2 or TRBV6-3 and TRBJ1-3; no reliable D call. The germline V gene has CDR1 MNHEY and CDR2 SVGEGT. This CDR3 contains 13 residues. V shed 6 bases and J shed 4 bases, with 10 bases lying between them. The CDR3, as DNA: TGTGCCAGCAGCATTCTCTCGGGAAACACCATATATTTT. Translated: CASSILSGNTIYF.

J is TRBJ2-3 and V is TRBV30; D is perhaps TRBD1 (5 bases). Per germline, CDR1 GTSNPN and CDR2 SVGIG (reference sequence). There are 15 residues in the CDR3. Trimming pared 1 base from V and 5 bases from J, leaving 16 bases between. The CDR3 region has the DNA TGTGCCTGGAGTGGGGGCAGGGTTTATGAAGATACGCAGTATTTT. This codes for CAWSGGRVYEDTQYF.

The chain employs TRBV6-5 and TRBJ2-7; unclear D gene. This CDR3 has 15 amino acids. Per germline, CDR1 MNHEY and CDR2 SVGAGI. Trimming stripped 7 bases from V and 2 bases from J, with 18 bases between. CDR3 bases: TGTGCCAGCACCCTAAGCCCCCAGGTCACCTACGAGCAGTACTTC. Translated, it gives CASTLSPQVTYEQYF.

The V call is TRBV28, the J call TRBJ1-5; possible D gene TRBD1, 5 bases. Germline V lookup: CDR1 MDHEN, CDR2 SYDVKM. V was shortened by 7 bases and J by 10 bases, with 20 bases between the two germline ends. The CDR3 contains 14 residues. The CDR3 spells CASTPGAGKDPQHF. The CDR3 DNA reads TGTGCCAGCACTCCCGGGGCAGGGAAGGATCCCCAGCATTTT.

This clone was seen just once. CDR3 loop: CASSSFGSYEQYF. Written as DNA, the CDR3 is TGTGCCAGCAGCTCCTTCGGCAGCTACGAGCAGTACTTC. The chain links TRBV7-9 to TRBJ2-7; D is unclear. Trimming left V 4 bases short and J 3 bases short, with 10 bases between. The germline V gene has CDR1 SEHNR and CDR2 FQNEAQ (reference sequence). This CDR3 spans 13 amino acids.

The genes are TRBV11-2 and TRBJ1-3, with D maybe TRBD1 (5 bases). Germline-derived CDR1 and CDR2 are SGHAT and FQNNGV. Trimming stripped 5 bases from V and 0 bases from J, with 14 bases between. The CDR3 extends over 16 amino acids. CDR3 DNA: TGTGCCAGCAGCCCCTTCGGGACGGCCTCTGGAAACACCATATATTTT. Residues: CASSPFGTASGNTIYF.

J is TRBJ1-2 and V is TRBV24-1; 12 bases agree with TRBD1. The germline gives CDR1 KGHDR, CDR2 SFDVKD. The CDR3 has 15 amino acids. V was pared by 9 bases and J by 8 bases, with 12 bases of the junction left unmatched. CDR3 protein: CATQGQGAELSGYTF. The CDR3 nucleotides are TGTGCCACCCAGGGACAGGGGGCAGAACTTAGCGGCTACACCTTC.

V and J are TRBV19 and TRBJ1-3; D is uncertain. V shed 7 bases and J shed 2 bases, with 6 bases lying between them. The germline gives CDR1 LNHDA, CDR2 SQIVND (reference sequence). The CDR3 has 12 residues. In DNA form, the CDR3 reads TGTGCCAGTACCCCCGCTGGAAACACCATATATTTT. Translation gives CASTPAGNTIYF.

V is TRBV4-1 and J is TRBJ1-1; possibly TRBD1 for D (6 bases). V was pared by 4 bases and J by 0 bases, with 18 bases between. Germline V lookup: CDR1 MGHRA, CDR2 YSYEKL. The CDR3 contains 17 residues. CDR3 region: CASSPGTGRVMNTEAFF. The CDR3 bases are TGCGCCAGCAGCCCGGGAACAGGGAGGGTCATGAACACTGAAGCTTTCTTT.

The chain uses TRBV3-1 (or the pseudogene TRBV3-2) and TRBJ2-5; D remains ambiguous. V shed 1 base and J shed 9 bases, with 12 bases lying between them. CDR3 size: 13 residues. Per the germline V gene, CDR1 is LGHDT and CDR2 is YNNKEL (reference sequence). CDR3 sequence: CASSQGLPSAQYF. DNA for the CDR3: TGTGCCAGCAGCCAAGGACTTCCATCGGCCCAGTACTTC.

This clone occurred once. The rearrangement links TRBV24-1 to TRBJ2-3, with 8 bases identical to TRBD2. The germline CDR1 and CDR2 sequences are KGHDR and SFDVKD. Trimming took 2 bases from V and 1 from J; bases not matched to a gene: 10. The CDR3 sequence is 18 residues long. For the CDR3, the DNA is TGTGCCACCAGTGATTGGGGTGTAGCGGGGCCTCGCACAGATACGCAGTATTTT. It encodes CATSDWGVAGPRTDTQYF.

V gene TRBV2 combines with J gene TRBJ1-1, with TRBD1 identical over 7 bases. Germline V CDR1 and CDR2: SNHLY, FYNNEI. V lost 2 bases to trimming and J lost 3 bases; unmatched junction nucleotides: 9. This CDR3 has 16 residues. The CDR3 reads CASSEYLEGADTEAFF. CDR3 coding DNA: TGTGCCAGCAGTGAATATCTTGAGGGGGCGGACACTGAAGCTTTCTTT.

V usage is TRBV11-2 and J usage is TRBJ2-7; D might be TRBD1 (6 bases). Trimming took off 4 bases at V and 5 bases at J, with 18 bases between the two ends. The CDR3 length is 15 residues. Per germline, CDR1 SGHAT and CDR2 FQNNGV. CDR3 in DNA: TGTGCCAGCAGCTCCCTAGCAGGGACACAGGACGAGCAGTACTTC. It translates to CASSSLAGTQDEQYF.

This rearrangement joins TRBV7-9 to TRBJ1-2; TRBD1 might be the D (5 bases). The CDR3 consists of 13 residues. The germline V gene encodes CDR1 SEHNR and CDR2 FQNEAQ (reference sequence). Trimming removed 5 bases from V and 4 bases from J, with 11 bases in between. CDR3 sequence: CASSLQGGYGYTF. The DNA for the CDR3 is TGTGCCAGCAGCCTGCAGGGTGGCTATGGCTACACCTTC.

V and J are TRBV5-1 and TRBJ1-2, with 8 bases that match TRBD1. The CDR3 is 14 residues long. CDR1 is SGHRS, CDR2 YFSETQ, per germline. The V gene end was trimmed by 2 bases and the J gene end by 9 bases; junction bases not matched to a gene: 9. The CDR3 region is CASSLLPGQGSYTF. The CDR3 region has the DNA TGCGCCAGCAGCTTATTACCCGGACAGGGAAGCTACACCTTC.

The gene calls are TRBV19 and TRBJ2-7, with 11 bases lining up with TRBD1. V lost 5 bases to trimming and J lost 2 bases; unmatched junction nucleotides: 8. Germline V gene lookup returns CDR1 LNHDA and CDR2 SQIVND (reference sequence). The length of the CDR3 is 16 residues. The CDR3 sequence is CASSPSPGQGAYEQYF. CDR3 DNA: TGTGCCAGTAGTCCCTCGCCGGGACAGGGGGCCTACGAGCAGTACTTC. The full variable domain, rest sourced from reference TRBV19 and TRBJ2-7, is DGGITQSPKYLFRKEGQNVTLSCEQNLNHDAMYWYRQDPGQGLRLIYYSQIVNDFQKGDIAEGYSVSREKKESFPLTVTSAQKNPTAFYLCASSPSPGQGAYEQYFGPGTRLTVT.

This rearrangement joins TRBV24-1 to TRBJ1-3, with D unresolved. The V gene lost 3 bases and the J gene lost 3 bases, with 14 bases spanning the gap. CDR3 length equals 16 residues. Germline V gene sequence: CDR1 KGHDR, CDR2 SFDVKD. This chain's CDR3 is CATSDATSRHGNTIYF. CDR3 DNA sequence: TGTGCCACCAGTGATGCCACATCCAGGCATGGAAACACCATATATTTT.

The chain joins TRBV7-2 to TRBJ2-2, with TRBD2 matching over 15 bases. Germline V CDR1 and CDR2: SGHTA, FQGNSA. CDR3 length: 17 amino acids. With V trimmed by 2 bases and J by 6 bases, 4 bases remained unmatched. CDR3 sequence: CASSLSRTSGGAGELFF. The CDR3 DNA reads as TGTGCCAGCAGCTTAAGTAGGACTAGCGGGGGGGCCGGGGAGCTGTTTTTT.